Listed here are 21 T cell receptor beta chains from one sample, sequenced in a study of blood T cell repertoires in COVID-19. Method: immunoSEQ multiplex PCR; TCRdb's copy keeps in-frame clones and lacks some. The repertoire includes around 85,000 clones, 75% to 90% of them detected once, and approximately 1% sits in the top ten. The sample taken for sequencing was PBMCs or T cells enriched from blood (not recorded which). The receptors stem from a woman aged 50 to 65 with acute COVID-19.

The chain recombines TRBV19 with TRBJ1-3, with D unresolved. The CDR3 has 16 amino acids. V shed 4 bases and J shed 0 bases, with 13 bases lying between them. The germline V gene encodes CDR1 LNHDA and CDR2 SQIVND (reference sequence). The CDR3 sequence: CASSTYHHSSGNTIYF. The CDR3 DNA sequence: TGTGCCAGTAGTACCTACCACCATTCCTCTGGAAACACCATATATTTT.

J is TRBJ2-7 and V is TRBV14, with 8 bases fitting TRBD1. Germline V gene lookup returns CDR1 SGHDN and CDR2 FVKESK. V lost 0 bases and J lost 3; bases outside the gene matches: 4. The CDR3 has 15 amino acids. The CDR3 coding sequence is TGTGCCAGCAGCCAAGAGGGGACAGGATTCTACGAGCAGTACTTC. This codes for CASSQEGTGFYEQYF.

The rearrangement uses TRBV20-1 and TRBJ2-5; D possibly corresponds to TRBD2 (5 bases). In germline, CDR1 is DFQATT, CDR2 SNEGSKA (reference sequence). The V and J ends lost 3 bases and 2 bases respectively, with 7 bases between them. This CDR3 is built from 12 residues. The CDR3 nucleotides read TGCAGTGCTAGTCCGGGGCAAGAGACCCAGTACTTC. It encodes CSASPGQETQYF.

The chain couples TRBV19 to TRBJ1-1; D gene uncertain. This CDR3 has 11 residues. Germline-derived CDR1 and CDR2 are LNHDA and SQIVND (reference sequence). Trimming stripped 3 bases from V and 3 bases from J, with 2 bases between. CDR3 in DNA: TGTGCCAGTAGTATCTACACTGAAGCTTTCTTT. Amino acid sequence: CASSIYTEAFF.

V usage is TRBV3-1 (or the pseudogene TRBV3-2) and J usage is TRBJ1-3; no definite D call. CDR1 and CDR2 (germline): LGHDT, YNNKEL (reference sequence). V lost 0 bases and J 2 bases, leaving 11 bases between the germline ends. CDR3 length: 16 amino acids. CDR3 protein: CASSQESGRTGNTIYF. DNA for the CDR3: TGTGCCAGCAGCCAAGAGTCCGGGAGGACTGGAAACACCATATATTTT.

CDR3: CASSRIPQGDNEQFF. The CDR3 region has the DNA TGCGCCAGCAGCCGCATCCCCCAAGGGGACAATGAGCAGTTCTTC. V is TRBV4-1 and J is TRBJ2-1; the D gene is possibly TRBD1 (5 bases). CDR1 and CDR2 (germline): MGHRA, YSYEKL. The CDR3 loop spans 15 amino acids. V was trimmed by 4 bases and J by 5 bases, leaving 15 bases between them.

This clone was recorded a few times. This chain links TRBV29-1 with TRBJ1-1; the D gene is possibly TRBD1 (5 bases). This CDR3 has 13 amino acids. The germline CDR1 and CDR2 sequences are SQVTM and ANQGSEA. Trimming took off 6 bases at V and 4 bases at J, with 15 bases between the two ends. The CDR3 here is CSVAGLGGTEAFF. The CDR3 DNA is TGCAGCGTCGCGGGGCTTGGGGGCACTGAAGCTTTCTTT. The whole variable domain, remainder taken from reference TRBV29-1 and TRBJ1-1, is SAVISQKPSRDICQRGTSLTIQCQVDSQVTMMFWYRQQPGQSLTLIATANQGSEATYESGFVIDKFPISRPNLTFSTLTVSNMSPEDSSIYLCSVAGLGGTEAFFGQGTRLTVV.

The gene calls are TRBV14 and TRBJ1-2; D gene ambiguous. Germline loops: CDR1 SGHDN, CDR2 FVKESK. Trimming removed 4 bases at V and 5 bases at J, with 17 bases between. This CDR3 has 15 residues. CDR3 protein: CASSPPGALGYGYTF. In nucleotides, the CDR3 is TGTGCCAGCAGCCCTCCCGGAGCACTCGGGTATGGCTACACCTTC.

The rearrangement links TRBV11-2 to TRBJ2-1; D remains unclear. Germline CDR1 and CDR2: SGHAT and FQNNGV. V was pared by 5 bases and J by 5 bases, with 7 bases between. The CDR3 has 12 residues. The DNA of the CDR3 is TGTGCCAGCAGCGTAGGAGACAATGAGCAGTTCTTC. This translates into CASSVGDNEQFF.

The rearrangement uses TRBV30 and TRBJ2-3; no clear D. Trimming took 1 base from V and 6 from J, leaving 5 bases between them. The CDR3 extends over 11 amino acids. Per germline, CDR1 GTSNPN and CDR2 SVGIG (reference sequence). The CDR3 reads CAWSARDTQYF. The CDR3 nucleotides read TGTGCCTGGAGTGCCAGGGATACGCAGTATTTT.

On this clone itself: Other DNA sequences in this specimen translate into the identical CDR3. This sequence joins TRBV9 and TRBJ2-7, with D possibly being TRBD2 (5 bases). CDR3 length: 14 amino acids. V dropped 1 base and J dropped 2 bases, with 10 bases sitting between them. Germline-derived CDR1 and CDR2 are SGDLS and YYNGEE. CDR3 in amino acids: CASSVRWETYEQYF. The CDR3 bases are TGTGCCAGCAGCGTACGCTGGGAGACCTACGAGCAGTACTTC.

The chain couples TRBV30 to TRBJ2-7; D gene unclear. Germline V gene sequence: CDR1 GTSNPN, CDR2 SVGIG (reference sequence). Deletions cut 5 bases from V and 0 bases from J, with 8 bases between. This CDR3 contains 12 residues. This chain's CDR3 is CAWGTVSYEQYF. The CDR3 nucleotides are TGTGCCTGGGGTACAGTCTCCTACGAGCAGTACTTC.

This chain links TRBV3-1 (or the pseudogene TRBV3-2) with TRBJ1-1, with D tentatively TRBD1 (6 bases). Trimming took off 0 bases at V and 4 bases at J, with 12 bases between the two ends. The CDR3 contains 15 residues. Germline values: CDR1 LGHDT, CDR2 YNNKEL (reference sequence). The DNA of the CDR3 is TGTGCCAGCAGCCAAGATTGGGGGCAGGGCACTGAAGCTTTCTTT. This codes for CASSQDWGQGTEAFF.

The genes are TRBV3-1 (or the pseudogene TRBV3-2) and TRBJ1-2; 12 positions agree with TRBD1. With V trimmed by 4 bases and J by 2 bases, 11 bases remained unmatched. Germline CDR1 and CDR2: LGHDT and YNNKEL (reference sequence). The CDR3 spans 18 residues. The CDR3 spells CASSPRGTGGDGNYGYTF. The CDR3 DNA sequence: TGTGCCAGCAGCCCAAGGGGGACAGGGGGCGACGGAAACTATGGCTACACCTTC.

A few counts support this clone. V usage is TRBV5-4 and J usage is TRBJ2-7; 15 bases line up with TRBD2. The V and J ends lost 4 bases and 7 bases, in that order; junction bases with no gene match: 21. This CDR3 is 20 amino acids long. Germline-derived CDR1 and CDR2 are SGHNT and YYREEE (reference sequence). CDR3: CASSTPRWGLAGGGFEEQYF. In DNA form, the CDR3 reads TGTGCCAGCAGCACGCCCAGGTGGGGACTAGCGGGAGGTGGCTTTGAGGAGCAGTACTTC.

This clone has only a few counts. The chain uses TRBV19 and TRBJ1-2, with D perhaps TRBD1 (5 bases). V was trimmed by 6 bases and J by 4 bases, leaving 15 bases between them. CDR1 and CDR2 from the germline V gene are LNHDA and SQIVND (reference sequence). The CDR3 extends over 14 amino acids. The CDR3 bases are TGTGCCAGTAGACCCGACAGACACCTCTATGGCTACACCTTC. Translating it yields CASRPDRHLYGYTF.

V is TRBV18 and J is TRBJ2-3; the match to TRBD1 covers 8 bases. Trimming at V came to 2 bases and at J to 5 bases, leaving 9 bases not matched to a gene. The length of the CDR3 is 16 residues. CDR1 and CDR2 from the germline V gene are KGHSH and LQKENI. The chain's CDR3 is CASSPSQGADLDTQYF. CDR3 coding DNA: TGTGCCAGCTCACCATCGCAGGGGGCAGATTTAGATACGCAGTATTTT.

Regarding this clone: Without the conserved terminal phenylalanine or tryptophan, this CDR3 likely stems from a read error. It is unclear where the CDR3 begins or ends on the DNA, so no DNA is shown, and the CDR3 is as TCRdb lists it. The gene calls are TRBV5-4 and TRBJ2-7; no check of the table's D call, TRBD2, against the DNA was made. The CDR3 is made up of 14 amino acids, end residues included. Germline assignment: CDR1 SGHNT and CDR2 YYREEE (reference sequence). The chain's CDR3 is CASSLGPGERVSVD.

The gene calls are TRBV11-2 and TRBJ2-7, with 9 bases that match TRBD1. Germline assignment: CDR1 SGHAT and CDR2 FQNNGV. The length of the CDR3 is 12 residues. Trimming removed 5 bases from V and 7 bases from J; junction bases left unmatched: 3. The CDR3 reads CASSRDRAEQYF. In DNA form, the CDR3 reads TGTGCCAGCAGCAGGGACAGGGCAGAGCAGTACTTC.

The chain links TRBV5-1 to TRBJ2-7, with D tentatively TRBD1 (6 bases). This CDR3 has 15 amino acids. The germline gives CDR1 SGHRS, CDR2 YFSETQ. The germline V and J ends were trimmed by 3 bases and 7 bases, with 20 bases remaining between them. DNA of the CDR3: TGCGCCAGCAGCTCTCGGGGACACGGGTTTGGGGAGCAGTACTTC. It translates to CASSSRGHGFGEQYF.

This clone showed up just a few times. The CDR3 coding sequence is TGTGCCGCTAAGCCTCCGGGTACCTCCTACAATGAGCAGTTCTTC. Its protein is CAAKPPGTSYNEQFF. The chain uses TRBV6-5 and TRBJ2-1; no firm D call. Trimming removed 11 bases at V and 0 bases at J, with 17 bases between. The length of the CDR3 is 15 residues. Germline CDR1 MNHEY, CDR2 SVGAGI.